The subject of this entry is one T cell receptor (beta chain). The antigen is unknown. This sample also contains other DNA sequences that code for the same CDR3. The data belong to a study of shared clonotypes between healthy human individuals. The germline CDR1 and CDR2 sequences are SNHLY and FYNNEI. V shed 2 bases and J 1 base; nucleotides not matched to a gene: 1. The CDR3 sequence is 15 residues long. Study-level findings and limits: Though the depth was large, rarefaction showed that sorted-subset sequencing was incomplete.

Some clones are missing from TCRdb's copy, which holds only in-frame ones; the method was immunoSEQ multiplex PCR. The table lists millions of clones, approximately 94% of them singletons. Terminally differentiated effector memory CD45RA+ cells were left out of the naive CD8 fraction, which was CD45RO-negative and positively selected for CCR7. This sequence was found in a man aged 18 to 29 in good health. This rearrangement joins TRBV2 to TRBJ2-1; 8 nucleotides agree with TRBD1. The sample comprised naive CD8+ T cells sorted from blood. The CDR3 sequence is CASSETGGSYNEQFF. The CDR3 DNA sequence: TGTGCCAGCAGTGAAACAGGGGGTTCCTACAATGAGCAGTTCTTC.